Listed here are 10 T cell receptor beta chains from one sample, sequenced in a study of blood T cell repertoires in COVID-19. The assay was immunoSEQ multiplex PCR, and TCRdb's table has in-frame clones only and misses some. The data contain roughly 250,000 clones, around 85% of them singletons. Input material: peripheral blood. These receptor sequences come from a human donor with COVID-19, enrolled during active disease. The donor label of this sample is uncertain.

V gene TRBV7-2 combines with J gene TRBJ1-1; D may be TRBD1 (6 bases). Trimming pared 4 bases from V and 4 bases from J, leaving 16 bases between. This CDR3 is built from 15 residues. Looked up from germline, CDR1 is SGHTA and CDR2 is FQGNSA. In DNA, the CDR3 is TGTGCCAGCAGCTGGGCAGGGGAAAGGAGCACTGAAGCTTTCTTT. It yields the protein CASSWAGERSTEAFF.

The rearrangement links TRBV6-5 to TRBJ1-1; D is possibly TRBD1 (5 bases). Germline CDR1 reads MNHEY; CDR2 reads SVGAGI. The CDR3 is 12 amino acids. V lost 7 bases, J lost 6 bases, and 12 bases lay in between. This CDR3 is CASIQGGPEAFF. The CDR3 bases are TGTGCCAGCATTCAGGGTGGCCCTGAAGCTTTCTTT.

The chain joins TRBV6-5 to TRBJ2-1; no definite D call. CDR3 length: 13 residues. The V gene lost 5 bases and the J gene lost 3 bases, with 8 bases spanning the gap. Germline CDR1 MNHEY, CDR2 SVGAGI. CDR3 nucleotides: TGTGCCAGCAGTCCTGACTTCTACAATGAGCAGTTCTTC. As protein: CASSPDFYNEQFF.

The J gene is TRBJ1-2, the V gene TRBV9, with D maybe TRBD1 (6 bases). The germline V gene encodes CDR1 SGDLS and CDR2 YYNGEE. Trimming left V 3 bases short and J 0 bases short, with 12 bases between. This CDR3 has 15 residues. The CDR3 sequence is CASSAGQPSNYGYTF. CDR3 sequence (DNA): TGTGCCAGCAGCGCCGGACAGCCCTCTAACTATGGCTACACCTTC.

The chain combines TRBV24-1 with TRBJ1-1; D might be TRBD1 (5 bases). Between the trimmed V and J ends, which lost 9 bases and 5 bases, there was a span of 18 bases. The CDR3 loop spans 14 amino acids. CDR1 and CDR2 from the germline V gene are KGHDR and SFDVKD. CDR3 sequence: CATQAAAGGTEAFF. The CDR3, as DNA: TGTGCCACCCAAGCCGCGGCGGGGGGGACTGAAGCTTTCTTT.

CDR3 residues: CASSPTGGNTGELFF. CDR3 sequence (DNA): TGTGCCAGTAGTCCGACAGGGGGGAACACCGGGGAGCTGTTTTTT. The chain has TRBV19 and TRBJ2-2; 9 positions agree with TRBD1. CDR1 and CDR2 (germline): LNHDA, SQIVND (reference sequence). The ends lost 5 bases at V and 1 base at J; junction bases unmatched: 2. This CDR3 is 15 amino acids long.

This chain connects TRBV10-3 to TRBJ2-7; TRBD2 matches 10 bases. Looked up from germline, CDR1 is ENHRY and CDR2 is SYGVKD. V lost 9 bases, J lost 9 bases, and 20 bases stayed unmatched. The CDR3 contains 16 residues. The CDR3 loop reads CAIQPRLAGGFFAQYF. As DNA, the CDR3 is TGTGCCATTCAACCGCGTTTAGCGGGAGGTTTCTTCGCGCAGTACTTC.

The rearrangement uses TRBV3-1 (or the pseudogene TRBV3-2) and TRBJ1-4, with D possibly TRBD1 on 6 matching bases. Germline V gene sequence: CDR1 LGHDT, CDR2 YNNKEL (reference sequence). CDR3 size: 16 residues. V lost 2 bases, J lost 3 bases, and 13 bases lay in between. CDR3 bases: TGTGCCAGCAGCCAACTGGCAGGGGTCTCTAATGAAAAACTGTTTTTT. Translation: CASSQLAGVSNEKLFF.

The V gene is TRBV5-4, the J gene TRBJ2-1, with D perhaps TRBD1 (6 bases). The CDR3 has 15 residues. Trimming removed 4 bases at V and 1 base at J, with 12 bases between. Per the germline V gene, CDR1 is SGHNT and CDR2 is YYREEE (reference sequence). CDR3 in amino acids: CASSLTGSSYNEQFF. The DNA of the CDR3 is TGTGCCAGCAGCCTTACAGGGTCGTCCTACAATGAGCAGTTCTTC.

The chain uses TRBV19 and TRBJ2-2, with TRBD2 matching 11 bases. The V gene end was trimmed by 6 bases and the J gene end by 5 bases; junction bases not matched to a gene: 2. Germline V gene data show CDR1 as LNHDA and CDR2 as SQIVND (reference sequence). This CDR3 has 14 amino acids. CDR3 residues: CASSGLAGTGELFF. The DNA for the CDR3 is TGTGCCAGTAGCGGACTAGCGGGTACCGGGGAGCTGTTTTTT.